The T cell receptor (beta chain) described here comes from a study of beta chain features in type 1 diabetes. Findings and limits, study-wide: In every one of the four CD4+ subsets, TCRB CDR3s were moderately but significantly shorter in Type 1 diabetes patients.

This clone was recorded a few times. Antigen unknown. V was trimmed by 0 bases and J by 8 bases, leaving 13 bases between them. This CDR3 has 15 amino acids. Germline CDR1 is KGHSH and CDR2 is LQKENI. Sequenced material consisted of expressed TCRB transcripts (all of the isolated RNA was reverse transcribed). Produced via immunoSEQ multiplex PCR; TCRdb's table is partial and in-frame only. Here the sample spans 640,000 or so clones, 13% being singletons. This chain uses TRBV18 with TRBJ1-4; unclear D gene. The source of this sequence is a man younger than 35 with type 1 diabetes. The material sequenced was naive CD4+ T cells from blood. CDR3 sequence: CASSPPGHADEKLFF. Written as DNA, the CDR3 is TGTGCCAGCTCACCACCCGGGCACGCTGACGAAAAACTGTTTTTT.